A single sample gave rise to the 32 T cell receptor beta chains below, sequenced in a study of OX40 agonist ivuxolimab in advanced cancers. Profiling relied on immunoSEQ multiplex PCR, and the TCRdb table lists in-frame clones only, not all of them. Of 20,000 to 25,000 clones in the sample, approximately 86% were seen once. Specimen: CD4+ or CD8+ T cells sorted from blood, collected in a trial of the OX40 agonist ivuxolimab. The receptors shown here come from an adult with an advanced solid tumor such as melanoma, head and neck, liver or kidney cancer.

The genes are TRBV13 and TRBJ2-3; 8 bases are a match to TRBD2. Germline V CDR1 and CDR2: PRHDT, FYEKMQ (reference sequence). The length of the CDR3 is 17 residues. V trimming: 0 bases; J trimming: 0 bases; junction bases outside the gene matches: 5. CDR3 sequence: CASSLGPASGSTDTQYF. CDR3 coding DNA: TGTGCCAGCAGCTTAGGCCCGGCTAGCGGGAGCACAGATACGCAGTATTTT.

The chain employs TRBV4-1 and TRBJ2-3, with D possibly TRBD2 on 6 matching bases. Germline values: CDR1 MGHRA, CDR2 YSYEKL. The V end was cut by 4 bases, the J end by 3 bases, with 11 bases between. The CDR3 is 14 amino acids. The CDR3 DNA reads TGCGCCAGCAGCCCAAACAGCGGGACAGATACGCAGTATTTT. Its translation is CASSPNSGTDTQYF.

This chain joins TRBV10-3 and TRBJ2-2; D gene unclear. V lost 2 bases and J lost 3, with 1 base in between. The CDR3 has 12 amino acids. Germline lookup yields CDR1 ENHRY and CDR2 SYGVKD. CDR3 coding DNA: TGTGCCATCAGTGAGGACACCGGGGAGCTGTTTTTT. It encodes CAISEDTGELFF.

The chain has TRBV11-2 and TRBJ2-7; D is perhaps TRBD2 (6 bases). Germline loops: CDR1 SGHAT, CDR2 FQNNGV. CDR3 length equals 14 residues. V was clipped by 5 bases and J by 4 bases, with 15 bases between them. The CDR3 sequence: CASSHGTGGYEQYF. DNA for the CDR3: TGTGCCAGCAGCCATGGGACTGGCGGTTACGAGCAGTACTTC.

J is TRBJ2-7 and V is TRBV4-3; maybe TRBD1 (6 bases). This CDR3 is built from 14 residues. Trimming shortened V by 3 bases and J by 7 bases, and 16 bases separated the two germline ends. Germline assignment: CDR1 LGHNA and CDR2 YSLEER. The CDR3 sequence: CASSQAFGGGEQYF. In DNA form, the CDR3 reads TGCGCCAGCAGCCAGGCTTTTGGGGGCGGAGAGCAGTACTTC.

The rearrangement links TRBV27 to TRBJ1-2, with D perhaps matching TRBD1 (6 bases). The CDR3 contains 12 residues. V was shortened by 10 bases and J by 8 bases, with 17 bases between the two germline ends. The germline CDR1 and CDR2 sequences are MNHEY and SMNVEV (reference sequence). CDR3: CATLTGAEGYTF. In nucleotides, the CDR3 is TGTGCCACCCTGACGGGGGCGGAGGGCTACACCTTC.

The V gene is TRBV5-4, the J gene TRBJ2-7; D not certain. Germline V gene sequence: CDR1 SGHNT, CDR2 YYREEE (reference sequence). The CDR3 is 13 amino acids. Trimming stripped 3 bases from V and 1 base from J, with 8 bases between. CDR3 sequence (DNA): TGTGCCAGCAGCTGGCCCCAATCCTACGAGCAGTACTTC. Protein product: CASSWPQSYEQYF. Full variable domain (outside the CDR3, taken from reference TRBV5-4 and TRBJ2-7): ETGVTQSPTHLIKTRGQQVTLRCSSQSGHNTVSWYQQALGQGPQFIFQYYREEENGRGNFPPRFSGLQFPNYSSELNVNALELDDSALYLCASSWPQSYEQYFGPGTRLTVT.

V usage is TRBV6-1 and J usage is TRBJ2-1, with TRBD2 matching 15 bases. The length of the CDR3 is 16 residues. Germline V gene lookup returns CDR1 MNHNS and CDR2 SASEGT. V was clipped by 2 bases and J by 6 bases; unmatched bases: 2. The CDR3 DNA sequence: TGTGCCAGCAGTGAATGGACTAGCGGGGGGGCCAATGAGCAGTTCTTC. This encodes CASSEWTSGGANEQFF.

The chain couples TRBV7-6 to TRBJ2-7, with D hard to call. V was pared by 1 base and J by 2 bases, with 9 bases between. CDR3 length: 14 amino acids. Germline-derived CDR1 and CDR2 are SGHVS and FNYEAQ. The CDR3 bases are TGTGCCAGCAGCTTAGGGTTAGGTACCTACGAGCAGTACTTC. Translated, it gives CASSLGLGTYEQYF. The complete variable domain, with remaining parts taken from reference TRBV7-6 and TRBJ2-7, reads GAGVSQSPRYKVTKRGQDVALRCDPISGHVSLYWYRQALGQGPEFLTYFNYEAQQDKSGLPNDRFSAERPEGSISTLTIQRTEQRDSAMYRCASSLGLGTYEQYFGPGTRLTVT.

The V and J genes are TRBV6-5 and TRBJ2-7, with D unclear. Trimming left V 0 bases short and J 4 bases short, with 7 bases between. There are 13 residues in the CDR3. Germline CDR1 MNHEY, CDR2 SVGAGI. As DNA, the CDR3 is TGTGCCAGCAGTTACTCTGGAGCTTACGAGCAGTACTTC. The encoded protein is CASSYSGAYEQYF.

V usage is TRBV27 and J usage is TRBJ1-1; D is unresolved. Trimming stripped 2 bases from V and 11 bases from J, with 15 bases between. CDR1 and CDR2 (germline): MNHEY, SMNVEV (reference sequence). CDR3 size: 13 residues. The CDR3 loop is CASSLNPFWRAFF. CDR3 nucleotides: TGTGCCAGCAGTTTAAATCCCTTCTGGCGGGCTTTCTTT.

The CDR3 spells CASSLSGFNEQFF. The DNA of the CDR3 is TGTGCCAGCAGCTTAAGCGGGTTCAATGAGCAGTTCTTC. This rearrangement joins TRBV7-6 to TRBJ2-1; tentative D call: TRBD2 (6 bases). V was clipped by 2 bases and J by 6 bases, with 8 bases between them. In germline, CDR1 is SGHVS, CDR2 FNYEAQ. The CDR3 extends over 13 amino acids.

The chain couples TRBV4-1 to TRBJ2-7; 14 bases are a match to TRBD2. V trimming: 3 bases; J trimming: 4 bases; junction bases outside the gene matches: 2. Germline-derived CDR1 and CDR2 are MGHRA and YSYEKL. This CDR3 has 15 residues. The CDR3 nucleotides are TGCGCCAGCAGCCACTGGACTAGCGGGGGGTACGAGCAGTACTTC. It yields the protein CASSHWTSGGYEQYF.

V gene TRBV27 combines with J gene TRBJ2-5; D is perhaps TRBD2 (5 bases). The CDR3 runs 15 residues. V was trimmed by 6 bases and J by 1 base, leaving 15 bases between them. Germline V gene lookup returns CDR1 MNHEY and CDR2 SMNVEV (reference sequence). The CDR3 sequence is CASSPDYPLQETQYF. In DNA form, the CDR3 reads TGTGCCAGCAGCCCTGACTATCCTCTCCAAGAGACCCAGTACTTC.

The chain couples TRBV5-4 to TRBJ2-7, with D perhaps TRBD2 (6 bases). Germline assignment: CDR1 SGHNT and CDR2 YYREEE (reference sequence). V was pared by 0 bases and J by 1 base, with 11 bases between. CDR3 length: 15 amino acids. CDR3 region: CASSLAASASYEQYF. The CDR3 coding sequence is TGTGCCAGCAGCTTGGCCGCTAGCGCGTCCTACGAGCAGTACTTC.

The chain is built from TRBV5-5 and TRBJ1-2; no definite D call. The V gene lost 0 bases and the J gene lost 5 bases, with 5 bases spanning the gap. This CDR3 region has 12 residues. From germline, CDR1 is SGHKS and CDR2 YYEKEE (reference sequence). This CDR3 is CASSLEGYGYTF. The CDR3 DNA reads TGTGCCAGCAGCTTGGAAGGTTATGGCTACACCTTC.

The rearrangement joins TRBV19 to TRBJ2-7; TRBD2 aligns across 8 bases. Germline V lookup: CDR1 LNHDA, CDR2 SQIVND (reference sequence). The length of the CDR3 is 15 residues. Trimming at V came to 4 bases and at J to 0 bases, leaving 5 bases not matched to a gene. The CDR3 is CASSSSGVGSYEQYF. CDR3 bases: TGTGCCAGTAGTAGTAGCGGGGTAGGCTCCTACGAGCAGTACTTC.

This chain uses TRBV5-4 with TRBJ2-7; TRBD1 matches at 7 bases. CDR3 size: 15 residues. CDR1 is SGHNT, CDR2 YYREEE, per germline (reference sequence). J was trimmed by 0 bases and V by 4 bases; bases with no gene match: 7. CDR3 in DNA: TGTGCCAGCAGCGTCGAGAGGGGGCGCTCCTACGAGCAGTACTTC. Protein product: CASSVERGRSYEQYF.

V and J are TRBV30 and TRBJ2-7; D is undetermined. In germline, CDR1 is GTSNPN, CDR2 SVGIG (reference sequence). This CDR3 has 11 amino acids. V lost 1 base and J lost 7, with 8 bases in between. CDR3: CAWSGGREQYF. The CDR3 nucleotides are TGTGCCTGGAGTGGAGGCAGAGAGCAGTACTTC.

Here the CDR3 reads CASSLFGQAYEQYF. In DNA, the CDR3 is TGTGCCAGCAGCTTATTCGGACAGGCCTACGAGCAGTACTTC. The V call is TRBV7-8, the J call TRBJ2-7; 7 positions match TRBD1. The CDR3 runs to 14 residues. V was clipped by 2 bases and J by 2 bases; unmatched bases: 3. Looked up from germline, CDR1 is SGHVS and CDR2 is FQNEAQ.

This clone was observed a few times. J is TRBJ2-3 and V is TRBV28; D is uncertain. From germline, CDR1 is MDHEN and CDR2 SYDVKM. This CDR3 spans 15 amino acids. V lost 7 bases and J 2 bases, leaving 16 bases between the germline ends. This chain's CDR3 is CASTLGYSYTDTQYF. Here the CDR3 DNA reads TGTGCCAGCACTCTGGGCTACAGCTACACAGATACGCAGTATTTT.

This CDR3 reads CASSPDAAGYTF. CDR3 coding DNA: TGTGCCAGCAGCCCCGACGCCGCTGGCTACACCTTC. The V and J genes are TRBV5-4 and TRBJ1-2; D unclear. Germline V gene sequence: CDR1 SGHNT, CDR2 YYREEE (reference sequence). With 4 bases removed from V and 7 bases from J, the gap between germline ends came to 11 bases. This CDR3 region has 12 residues.

V is TRBV29-1 and J is TRBJ1-1; maybe TRBD1 (5 bases). There are 15 residues in the CDR3. The V end lost 0 bases, the J end lost 9 bases, and 20 bases lay between the germline ends. Germline loops: CDR1 SQVTM, CDR2 ANQGSEA. Here the CDR3 DNA reads TGCAGCGTTGAAGATTATCGCCCGGGGGGGTCTAAAGCTTTCTTT. It yields the protein CSVEDYRPGGSKAFF.

This chain uses TRBV5-1 with TRBJ2-3; TRBD2 might be the D (6 bases). With 1 base removed from V and 3 bases from J, the gap between germline ends came to 12 bases. This CDR3 contains 15 residues. Germline CDR1 reads SGHRS; CDR2 reads YFSETQ. In DNA form, the CDR3 reads TGCGCCAGCAGCTTGAACGGGGGACCAACAGATACGCAGTATTTT. Translating it yields CASSLNGGPTDTQYF.

V and J are TRBV19 and TRBJ2-3; tentative D call: TRBD1 (6 bases). Trimming removed 5 bases at V and 5 bases at J, with 11 bases between. The CDR3 runs to 13 residues. The V gene's germline CDR1 is LNHDA and CDR2 SQIVND (reference sequence). The CDR3, as DNA: TGTGCCAGTAGTTCTTGGGACAAAGATACGCAGTATTTT. Translated, it gives CASSSWDKDTQYF.

The CDR3 sequence: CASSLGGTTDTQYF. As DNA, the CDR3 is TGTGCCAGCAGTTTGGGGGGAACCACAGATACGCAGTATTTT. The chain recombines TRBV27 with TRBJ2-3; D is possibly TRBD2 (6 bases). V was clipped by 3 bases and J by 2 bases, with 9 bases between them. Germline CDR1 and CDR2: MNHEY and SMNVEV (reference sequence). The CDR3 runs to 14 residues.

This chain connects TRBV4-1 to TRBJ2-1; perhaps TRBD2 as D (5 bases). V shed 5 bases and J shed 3 bases, with 8 bases lying between them. Germline V CDR1 and CDR2: MGHRA, YSYEKL. The CDR3 length is 13 residues. The DNA for the CDR3 is TGCGCCAGCAGCGAGGGCCGCTACAATGAGCAGTTCTTC. Translating it yields CASSEGRYNEQFF.

The chain joins TRBV11-2 to TRBJ2-7; no firm D call. Trimming left V 5 bases short and J 6 bases short, with 14 bases between. This CDR3 is 13 amino acids long. Germline loops: CDR1 SGHAT, CDR2 FQNNGV. Written as DNA, the CDR3 is TGTGCCAGCAGCCCGAACCCCCTCCGCGAGCAGTACTTC. Its protein is CASSPNPLREQYF.

V and J are TRBV7-9 and TRBJ1-6, with a possible D match to TRBD1 (5 bases). Germline CDR1 is SEHNR and CDR2 is FQNEAQ (reference sequence). This CDR3 contains 13 residues. Trimming left V 2 bases short and J 11 bases short, with 10 bases between. This CDR3 is CASSLQGGAPLHF. DNA of the CDR3: TGTGCCAGCAGCTTACAGGGAGGAGCACCCCTCCACTTT.

The rearrangement uses TRBV7-9 and TRBJ2-2; 9 positions agree with TRBD1. The CDR3 spans 16 residues. After removal of 5 bases from V and 3 bases from J, the junction contained 7 bases not matched to a gene. Germline V gene data show CDR1 as SEHNR and CDR2 as FQNEAQ (reference sequence). The CDR3 DNA reads TGTGCCAGCAGCCACGCGACAGGGGGTGACACCGGGGAGCTGTTTTTT. This sequence encodes CASSHATGGDTGELFF.

This chain joins TRBV4-2 and TRBJ2-5, with D perhaps matching TRBD1 (5 bases). V was pared by 0 bases and J by 0 bases, with 11 bases between. The CDR3 is 16 amino acids. Looked up from germline, CDR1 is LGHNA and CDR2 is YNFKEQ. The CDR3 sequence: CASSQEAGLYQETQYF. CDR3 coding DNA: TGTGCCAGCAGCCAAGAGGCAGGGCTGTACCAAGAGACCCAGTACTTC.

The V gene is TRBV28, the J gene TRBJ2-1; tentatively, D is TRBD1 (6 bases). Trimming shortened V by 3 bases and J by 1 base, and 7 bases separated the two germline ends. There are 14 residues in the CDR3. Germline V gene lookup returns CDR1 MDHEN and CDR2 SYDVKM. DNA of the CDR3: TGTGCCAGCAGTTTGAGGGGGTCCTACAATGAGCAGTTCTTC. As protein: CASSLRGSYNEQFF.